A selection of T cell receptor beta chains follows, all from one sample in a study of blood T cells in healthy people across ages. Via MiXCR, TCRdb re-called the 5' RACE reads, giving one row per CDR3 protein. There are about 970,000 distinct CDR3 sequences in the sample; roughly 50% occur only once, and roughly a fifth lies in the top ten. What was sequenced was blood. The receptors originated from a woman aged 60-70 years in good health. CDR3s include the opening cysteine and the closing phenylalanine or tryptophan. The order of the fields is clone size, V gene, D gene, J gene, CDR3 protein, CDR3 DNA. The D gene is left open where the match is weak. Expanded clones get a size class; other rows say once, few or many, or leave the size out.

clone size: many; V gene: TRBV29-1; D gene: NA; J gene: TRBJ2-7; CDR3 protein: CSVEVSYEQYF; CDR3 DNA: TGCAGCGTTGAAGTCTCCTACGAGCAGTACTTC
clone size: few; V gene: TRBV7-2; D gene: NA; J gene: TRBJ2-7; CDR3 protein: CASSAGQQYGEQYF; CDR3 DNA: TGTGCCAGCAGCGCCGGACAGCAATATGGCGAGCAGTACTTC
clone size: NA; V gene: TRBV11-2; D gene: TRBD2; J gene: TRBJ2-6; CDR3 protein: CASSSLREGRGANVLTF; CDR3 DNA: TGTGCCAGCAGCTCTTTACGGGAGGGCCGTGGGGCCAACGTCCTGACTTTC
clone size: NA; V gene: TRBV20-1; D gene: TRBD1; J gene: TRBJ1-2; CDR3 protein: CSAPTGVNYGYTF; CDR3 DNA: TGCAGTGCGCCGACAGGGGTTAACTATGGCTACACCTTC
clone size: NA; V gene: TRBV7-9; D gene: TRBD1; J gene: TRBJ1-4; CDR3 protein: CASSGGQAFELFF; CDR3 DNA: TGTGCCAGCAGCGGAGGACAGGCATTTGAACTGTTTTTT
clone size: NA; V gene: TRBV3-1; D gene: NA; J gene: TRBJ2-4; CDR3 protein: CASSTPGADIQYF; CDR3 DNA: TGTGCCAGCAGCACCCCCGGGGCGGACATTCAGTACTTC
clone size: NA; V gene: TRBV6-6; D gene: NA; J gene: TRBJ2-7; CDR3 protein: CASSYTRFTEYEQYF; CDR3 DNA: TGTGCCAGCAGTTACACGCGGTTCACGGAGTACGAGCAGTACTTC
clone size: NA; V gene: TRBV20-1; D gene: NA; J gene: TRBJ2-1; CDR3 protein: CSAQNLLANYNEQFF; CDR3 DNA: TGCAGTGCGCAGAATCTTCTAGCGAACTACAATGAGCAGTTCTTC
clone size: NA; V gene: TRBV3-1; D gene: NA; J gene: TRBJ1-1; CDR3 protein: CASSQEVWVGAFF; CDR3 DNA: TGTGCCAGCAGCCAAGAGGTTTGGGTTGGAGCTTTCTTT
clone size: NA; V gene: TRBV2; D gene: NA; J gene: TRBJ2-3; CDR3 protein: CASSVELASDTQYF; CDR3 DNA: TGTGCCAGCAGTGTTGAACTAGCTTCAGATACGCAGTATTTT
clone size: NA; V gene: TRBV4-3; D gene: NA; J gene: TRBJ1-1; CDR3 protein: CASSQDWAGLGANTEAFF; CDR3 DNA: TGCGCCAGCAGCCAAGATTGGGCAGGCCTGGGGGCTAACACTGAAGCTTTCTTT
clone size: NA; V gene: TRBV27; D gene: NA; J gene: TRBJ2-5; CDR3 protein: CASSPGPRRRETQYF; CDR3 DNA: TGTGCCAGCAGTCCCGGACCCAGACGTAGGGAGACCCAGTACTTC
clone size: NA; V gene: TRBV12-3/TRBV12-4; D gene: TRBD1; J gene: TRBJ1-2; CDR3 protein: CASRAYRGFGYGYTF; CDR3 DNA: TGTGCCAGCAGGGCGTACAGGGGATTCGGCTATGGCTACACCTTC
clone size: few; V gene: TRBV3-1; D gene: NA; J gene: TRBJ2-7; CDR3 protein: CASSSFGGGRSYEQYF; CDR3 DNA: TGTGCCAGCAGCTCCTTTGGGGGAGGCCGCTCCTACGAGCAGTACTTC
clone size: NA; V gene: TRBV19; D gene: NA; J gene: TRBJ2-5; CDR3 protein: CASSPKDRRKYQETQYF; CDR3 DNA: TGTGCCAGTAGTCCTAAGGACCGCCGAAAGTACCAAGAGACCCAGTACTTC
clone size: NA; V gene: TRBV2; D gene: NA; J gene: TRBJ2-1; CDR3 protein: CASSGDSQGRFF; CDR3 DNA: TGTGCCAGCAGTGGGGACTCCCAGGGGCGGTTCTTC
clone size: few; V gene: TRBV5-1; D gene: NA; J gene: TRBJ2-5; CDR3 protein: CASSLGGDLMETQYF; CDR3 DNA: TGCGCCAGCAGCTTGGGGGGAGATTTGATGGAGACCCAGTACTTC
clone size: NA; V gene: TRBV7-9; D gene: NA; J gene: TRBJ2-7; CDR3 protein: CASSHSGGLEQYF; CDR3 DNA: TGTGCCAGCAGCCATTCGGGCGGCCTCGAGCAGTACTTC
clone size: NA; V gene: TRBV2; D gene: NA; J gene: TRBJ2-5; CDR3 protein: CASSRESNIQETQYF; CDR3 DNA: TGTGCCAGCAGCCGGGAGTCCAACATTCAAGAGACCCAGTACTTC
clone size: few; V gene: TRBV6-2/TRBV6-3; D gene: NA; J gene: TRBJ2-7; CDR3 protein: CASSYSPYDSYEQYF; CDR3 DNA: TGTGCCAGCAGTTACTCACCTTACGACAGCTACGAGCAGTACTTC
clone size: many; V gene: TRBV7-9; D gene: NA; J gene: TRBJ2-3; CDR3 protein: CASSPQVTDTQYF; CDR3 DNA: TGTGCCAGCAGCCCCCAAGTGACGGATACGCAGTATTTT
clone size: NA; V gene: TRBV6-1; D gene: TRBD2; J gene: TRBJ2-5; CDR3 protein: CASSDSPGGPMGTQYF; CDR3 DNA: TGTGCCAGCAGTGATAGTCCGGGAGGGCCAATGGGGACCCAGTACTTC